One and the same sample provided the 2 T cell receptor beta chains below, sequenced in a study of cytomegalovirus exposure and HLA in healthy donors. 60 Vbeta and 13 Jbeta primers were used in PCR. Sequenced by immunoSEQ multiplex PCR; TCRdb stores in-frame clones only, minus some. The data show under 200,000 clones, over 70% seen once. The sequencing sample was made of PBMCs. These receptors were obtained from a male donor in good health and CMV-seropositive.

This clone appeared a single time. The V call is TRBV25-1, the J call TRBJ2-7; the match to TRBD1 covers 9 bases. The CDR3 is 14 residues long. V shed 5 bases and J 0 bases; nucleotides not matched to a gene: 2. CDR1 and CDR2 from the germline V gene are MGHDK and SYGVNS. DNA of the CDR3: TGTGCCAGCAGTCCGGGACAGGGCTCCTACGAGCAGTACTTC. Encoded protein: CASSPGQGSYEQYF.

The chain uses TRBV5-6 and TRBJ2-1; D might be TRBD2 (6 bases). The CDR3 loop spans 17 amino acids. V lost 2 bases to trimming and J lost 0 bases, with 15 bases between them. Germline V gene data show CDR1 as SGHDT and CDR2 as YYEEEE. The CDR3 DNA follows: TGTGCCAGCAGCTTAGGGGACTTCCCGAGCTCCTACAATGAGCAGTTCTTC. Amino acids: CASSLGDFPSSYNEQFF.